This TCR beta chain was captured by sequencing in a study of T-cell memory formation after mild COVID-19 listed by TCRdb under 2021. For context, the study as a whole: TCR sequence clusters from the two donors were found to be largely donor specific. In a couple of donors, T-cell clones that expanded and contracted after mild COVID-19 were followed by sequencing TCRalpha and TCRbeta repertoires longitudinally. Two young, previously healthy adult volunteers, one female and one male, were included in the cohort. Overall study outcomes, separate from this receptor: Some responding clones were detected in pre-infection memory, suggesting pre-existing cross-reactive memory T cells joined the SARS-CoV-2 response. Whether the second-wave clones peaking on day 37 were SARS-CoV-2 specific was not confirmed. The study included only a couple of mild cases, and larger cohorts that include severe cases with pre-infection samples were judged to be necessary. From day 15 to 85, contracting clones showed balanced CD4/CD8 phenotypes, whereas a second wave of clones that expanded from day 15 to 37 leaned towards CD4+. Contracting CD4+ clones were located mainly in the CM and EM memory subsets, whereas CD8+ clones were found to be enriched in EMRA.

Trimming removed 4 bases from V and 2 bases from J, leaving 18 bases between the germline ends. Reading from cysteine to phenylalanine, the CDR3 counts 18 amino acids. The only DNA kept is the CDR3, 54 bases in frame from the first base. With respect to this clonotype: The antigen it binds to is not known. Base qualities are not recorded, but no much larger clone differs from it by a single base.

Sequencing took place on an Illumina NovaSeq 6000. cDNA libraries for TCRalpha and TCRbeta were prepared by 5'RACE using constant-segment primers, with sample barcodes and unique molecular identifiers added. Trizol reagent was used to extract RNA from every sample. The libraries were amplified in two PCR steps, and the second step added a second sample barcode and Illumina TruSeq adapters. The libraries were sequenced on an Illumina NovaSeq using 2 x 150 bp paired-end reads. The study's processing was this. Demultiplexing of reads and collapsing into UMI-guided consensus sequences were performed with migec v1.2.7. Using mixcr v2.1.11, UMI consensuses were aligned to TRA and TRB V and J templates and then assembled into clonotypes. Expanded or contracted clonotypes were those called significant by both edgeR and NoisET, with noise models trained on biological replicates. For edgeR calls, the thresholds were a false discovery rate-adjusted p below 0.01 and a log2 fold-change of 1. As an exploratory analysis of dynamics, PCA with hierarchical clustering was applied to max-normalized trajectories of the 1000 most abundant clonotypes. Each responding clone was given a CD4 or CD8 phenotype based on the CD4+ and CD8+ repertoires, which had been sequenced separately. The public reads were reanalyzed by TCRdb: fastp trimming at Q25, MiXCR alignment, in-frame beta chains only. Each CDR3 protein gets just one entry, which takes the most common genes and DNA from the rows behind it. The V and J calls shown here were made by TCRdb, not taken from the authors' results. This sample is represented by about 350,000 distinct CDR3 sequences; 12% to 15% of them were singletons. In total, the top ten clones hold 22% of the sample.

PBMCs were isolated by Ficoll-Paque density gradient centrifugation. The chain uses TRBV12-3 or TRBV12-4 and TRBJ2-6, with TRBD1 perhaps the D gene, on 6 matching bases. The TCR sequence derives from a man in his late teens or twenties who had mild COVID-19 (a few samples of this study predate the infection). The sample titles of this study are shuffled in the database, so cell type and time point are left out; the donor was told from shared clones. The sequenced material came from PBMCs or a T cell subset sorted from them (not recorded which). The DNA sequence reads TGTGCCAGCAGTTACCGGGGCAGGGGATTAGCTGGGGCCAACGTCCTGACTTTC. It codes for CASSYRGRGLAGANVLTF.